This is a list of T cell receptor beta chains from one sample in a study of blood T cell repertoires in COVID-19. Here immunoSEQ multiplex PCR was the method, and the copy in TCRdb shows in-frame clones only, minus some. Of 30,000 or so clones in the sample, more than 75% were seen once. The sequenced sample was peripheral blood. The receptors stem from a man older than 75 with active or convalescent COVID-19. Each CDR3 is given with its conserved first and last residue. Each record gives: J gene, D gene, clone size, V gene, CDR3 length, CDR3 protein, CDR3 DNA. D genes are given only for firm matches. Size is stated for part of the rows, as once, few or many counts, or as a class when the clone is expanded.

TRBJ2-7 | TRBD1 | - | TRBV11-2 | 13 | CASSEDRAYEQYF | TGTGCCAGCAGCGAGGACAGGGCCTACGAGCAGTACTTC
TRBJ2-7 | - | - | TRBV29-1 | 13 | CSVEDSTPSEQYF | TGCAGCGTTGAAGATTCTACCCCATCCGAGCAGTACTTC
TRBJ2-1 | TRBD2 | - | TRBV6-5 | 15 | CASSYRTSGGNEQFF | TGTGCCAGCAGTTACAGGACTAGCGGGGGCAATGAGCAGTTCTTC
TRBJ2-2 | TRBD1 | - | TRBV28 | 15 | CASTSSGTDTGELFF | TGTGCCAGCACTTCCTCCGGGACAGACACCGGGGAGCTGTTTTTT
TRBJ1-3 | - | - | TRBV7-2 | 15 | CASSFQGGSGNTIYF | TGTGCCAGCAGCTTTCAGGGAGGCTCTGGAAACACCATATATTTT
TRBJ2-2 | - | - | TRBV6-5 | 15 | CASSLWGADTGELFF | TGTGCCAGCAGTTTGTGGGGCGCGGACACCGGGGAGCTGTTTTTT
TRBJ2-2 | - | few | TRBV19 | 14 | CASSQRANTGELFF | TGTGCCAGTAGCCAGCGGGCGAACACCGGGGAGCTGTTTTTT
TRBJ1-2 | - | few | TRBV7-2 | 12 | CASSSISYGYTF | TGTGCCAGCAGCTCCATTAGCTATGGCTACACCTTC
TRBJ1-2 | TRBD1 | - | TRBV19 | 13 | CASTGRTGTGYTF | TGTGCCAGTACCGGAAGGACAGGGACTGGCTACACCTTC
TRBJ1-4 | - | - | TRBV5-1 | 16 | CASSLVVGHGNEKLFF | TGCGCCAGCAGCTTGGTGGTGGGACACGGTAATGAAAAACTGTTTTTT
TRBJ1-2 | - | - | TRBV28 | 11 | CASGSQAGYTF | TGTGCCAGCGGTTCCCAGGCTGGCTACACCTTC
TRBJ1-4 | TRBD1 | once | TRBV19 | 13 | CASRGGAGEKLFF | TGTGCCAGCCGAGGGGGCGCGGGAGAAAAACTGTTTTTT
TRBJ2-5 | TRBD2 | - | TRBV7-2 | 14 | CASSPRLAEETQYF | TGTGCCAGCAGCCCGCGACTAGCGGAAGAGACCCAGTACTTC
TRBJ2-1 | - | - | TRBV6-4 | 15 | CASSERVDSYNEQFF | TGTGCCAGCAGTGAACGGGTGGACTCCTACAATGAGCAGTTCTTC